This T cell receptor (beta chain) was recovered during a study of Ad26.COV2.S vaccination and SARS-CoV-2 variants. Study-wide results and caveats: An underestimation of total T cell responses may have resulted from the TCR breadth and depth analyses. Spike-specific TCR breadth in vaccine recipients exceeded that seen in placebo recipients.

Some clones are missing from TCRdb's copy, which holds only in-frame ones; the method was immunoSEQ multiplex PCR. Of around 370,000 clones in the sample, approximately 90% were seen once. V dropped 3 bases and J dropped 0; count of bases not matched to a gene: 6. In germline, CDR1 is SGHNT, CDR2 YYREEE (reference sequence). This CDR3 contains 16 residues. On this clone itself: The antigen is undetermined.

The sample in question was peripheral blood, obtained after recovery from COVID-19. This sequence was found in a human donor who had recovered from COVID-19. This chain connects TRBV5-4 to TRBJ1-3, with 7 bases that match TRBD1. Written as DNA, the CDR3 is TGTGCCAGCAGCTCACGTCAGGGGGACTCTGGAAACACCATATATTTT. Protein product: CASSSRQGDSGNTIYF.